This T cell receptor (beta chain) was sequenced in a study of CD8+CD57+ T cells in acquired aplastic anemia. Study-level findings and limits: Found in both controls and patients were around 31 CD8+ CDR3 sequences.

Note on this clonotype: Its antigen is not known. At one of its ends the junction is not consistent with the germline gene, which may arise from a read error.

For sequencing, patients were chosen who had shown expansion of CD8+CD57+ cells by flow cytometry. Patients were therapy-naive when their blood was sampled. This CDR3 spans 14 amino acids. The germline V gene encodes CDR1 LNHDA and CDR2 SQIVND (reference sequence). Genomic DNA served as template for TCR beta VDJ and CDR3 profiling. TCRdb re-called the reads through MiXCR, storing one row per CDR3 protein. The sample comprises under 200,000 distinct CDR3 sequences, 40% to 60% of which are singletons, and about 31% rests with the top ten. This rearrangement joins TRBV19 to TRBJ1-5; D may be TRBD1 (6 bases). The receptor was derived from a human donor with aplastic anemia. Sequencing was done on a sample of sorted CD4+, CD8+, or CD8+CD57+ T cells (not recorded which) from PBMCs. This chain's CDR3 is CTSRQDRGHQPQHF. CDR3 in DNA: TGTACCAGTAGGCAGGACAGAGGGCATCAGCCCCAGCATTTT.